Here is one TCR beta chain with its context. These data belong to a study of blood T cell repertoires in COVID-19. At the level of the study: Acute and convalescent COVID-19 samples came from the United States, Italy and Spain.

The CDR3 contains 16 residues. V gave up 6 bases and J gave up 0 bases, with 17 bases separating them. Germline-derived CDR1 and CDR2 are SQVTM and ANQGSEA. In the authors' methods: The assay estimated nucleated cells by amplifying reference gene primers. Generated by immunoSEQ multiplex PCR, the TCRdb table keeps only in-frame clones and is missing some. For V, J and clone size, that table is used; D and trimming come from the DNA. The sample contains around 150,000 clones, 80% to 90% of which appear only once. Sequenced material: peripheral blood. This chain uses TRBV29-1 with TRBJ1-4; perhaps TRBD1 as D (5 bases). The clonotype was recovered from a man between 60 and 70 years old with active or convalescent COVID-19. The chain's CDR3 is CSVQRGTFATNEKLFF. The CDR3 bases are TGCAGCGTCCAAAGGGGCACCTTTGCAACTAATGAAAAACTGTTTTTT.